Reported below is one T cell receptor beta chain. Its ends do not fully match the called genes, so a read error is possible. This sample is drawn from a study of blood T cell repertoires in COVID-19. Looking at the study overall: The origin of the acute and convalescent COVID-19 samples was the United States, Italy and Spain. The cDNA or gDNA used as material had been derived from T cells, B-cell-depleted T cells, or PBMCs.

As originally analysed: Estimation of nucleated cell counts was performed using reference gene primer amplification. Here immunoSEQ multiplex PCR was the method, and the copy in TCRdb shows in-frame clones only, minus some. V and J calls plus clone size are reproduced from that table; the DNA served to infer D and trimming. The sample consists of roughly 200,000 clones, around 82% of them appearing once. The CDR3 loop spans 18 amino acids. Germline-derived CDR1 and CDR2 are SNHLY and FYNNEI. The TCR originated in a man aged 35-49 years with active or convalescent COVID-19. J is TRBJ1-2 and V is TRBV2, with 7 bases identical to TRBD1. Sequenced: peripheral blood. CDR3 in amino acids: CASSEAGGPLTPPYGYTF. Here the CDR3 DNA reads TGTGCCAGCAGCGAAGCAGGGGGACCCCTAACCCCCCCCTATGGCTACACCTTC.